This T cell receptor (beta chain) was sequenced during a study of human T cells and chemical hapten exposure. Noted time point: patch test 3, about 24 weeks after DPC sensitization. Treatment specified: therapeutic diphenylcyclopropenone sensitization with weekly scalp DPC. TCRdb fed the RACE reads into MiXCR, producing one record per CDR3 protein. The repertoire holds approximately 88,000 distinct CDR3 sequences, with over 10% as singletons. The CDR3 consists of 14 residues. Germline CDR1 and CDR2: LGHDT and YNNKEL (reference sequence). V was trimmed by 8 bases and J by 1 base, leaving 15 bases between them. This clonotype was observed a handful of times.

This chain connects TRBV3-1 to TRBJ2-7, with D perhaps matching TRBD2 (5 bases). The source material was whole blood, sampled in connection with sensitization to the hapten diphenylcyclopropenone (DPC). The sequence was collected from a woman aged 45-60 years with alopecia areata. Some clones in this sample may be carry-over from other donors' samples. CDR3 coding DNA: TGTGCCAGCGGACTCGCGGCCGGGTCCTACGAGCAGTACTTC. It translates to CASGLAAGSYEQYF.